The 4 T cell receptor beta chains below were found in one sample sequenced in a study of cytomegalovirus exposure and HLA in healthy donors. Amplification used 60 Vbeta primers and 13 Jbeta primers. Generated by immunoSEQ multiplex PCR, the TCRdb table keeps only in-frame clones and is missing some. The repertoire holds 150,000 to 200,000 clones, with around 80% as singletons. What was sequenced was PBMCs. The receptors shown here come from a man aged 40-49 years in good health and CMV-seronegative.

A remark on this clone: Other nucleotide sequences in the sample specify the same CDR3. V and J are TRBV7-2 and TRBJ2-1; a possible D gene is TRBD2 (5 bases). CDR1 is SGHTA, CDR2 FQGNSA, per germline. Trimming cost V 2 bases and J 7 bases, with 9 bases left between them. The CDR3 has 13 residues. CDR3: CASSLSRGNEQFF. The CDR3 DNA reads as TGTGCCAGCAGCTTATCTCGAGGGAATGAGCAGTTCTTC.

The J gene is TRBJ1-2, the V gene TRBV30; 9 bases map to TRBD1. The CDR3 loop spans 14 amino acids. Germline CDR1 and CDR2: GTSNPN and SVGIG (reference sequence). Losses at the gene ends were 8 bases for V and 7 bases for J; bases not matched to a gene: 14. In DNA, the CDR3 is TGTGCCGGCCGGGACAGGGCGAAGATAGGTGGCTACACCTTC. This codes for CAGRDRAKIGGYTF.

The chain couples TRBV27 to TRBJ2-7, with 8 bases lining up with TRBD2. The CDR3 covers 13 residues. Per the germline V gene, CDR1 is MNHEY and CDR2 is SMNVEV (reference sequence). V lost 7 bases and J lost 0; bases outside the gene matches: 2. The CDR3 region has the DNA TGTGCCAGCACCGGGACTAGCTCCTACGAGCAGTACTTC. It specifies CASTGTSSYEQYF.

This chain links TRBV7-2 with TRBJ2-5, with a tentative D call TRBD1 (6 bases). CDR1 and CDR2 from the germline V gene are SGHTA and FQGNSA. Between the trimmed V and J ends, which lost 3 bases and 8 bases, there was a span of 10 bases. The CDR3 is made up of 12 amino acids. CDR3: CASSLGDITQYF. The CDR3 DNA follows: TGTGCCAGCAGCTTGGGGGACATAACCCAGTACTTC.